This T cell receptor beta chain was recorded in a study of cytomegalovirus exposure and HLA in healthy donors. PCR involved 60 Vbeta and 13 Jbeta primers. The assay was immunoSEQ multiplex PCR, and TCRdb's table has in-frame clones only and misses some. The sample comprises about 160,000 clones, approximately 80% of which are singletons, and 4.3% rests with the top ten. Overall study results and limits: CMV antigen specificity of a few CMV-associated chains was confirmed in vitro. Researchers reported in a later analysis that a missense DCLRE1C variant was tied to TCR beta V- and J-gene trimming.

Turning to this clone: The antigen remains unidentified.

Germline V lookup: CDR1 SGHRS, CDR2 YFSETQ. CDR3 length: 14 amino acids. Sequencing used PBMCs. The TCR sequence derives from a man in his forties or fifties in good health and CMV-seronegative. This chain joins TRBV5-1 and TRBJ2-5, with a tentative D call TRBD1 (6 bases). The J call may be wrong; the DNA end is better matched by TRBJ2-7. This CDR3 is CASSLPGVDYEQYF. The DNA for the CDR3 is TGCGCCAGCAGCCTGCCAGGGGTAGACTACGAGCAGTACTTC.